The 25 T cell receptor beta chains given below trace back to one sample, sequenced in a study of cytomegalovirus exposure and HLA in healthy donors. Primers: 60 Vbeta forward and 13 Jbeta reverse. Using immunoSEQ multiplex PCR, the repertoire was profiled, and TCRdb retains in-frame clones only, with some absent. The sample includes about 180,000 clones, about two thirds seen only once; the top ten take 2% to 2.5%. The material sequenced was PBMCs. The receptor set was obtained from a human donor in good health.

CDR3 in DNA: TGTGCCAGCAGCAGGGGGGAAGGGAACACTGAAGCTTTCTTT. It specifies CASSRGEGNTEAFF. The V gene is TRBV2, the J gene TRBJ1-1; TRBD1 matches 7 bases. The CDR3 sequence is 14 residues long. Germline V gene lookup returns CDR1 SNHLY and CDR2 FYNNEI. The ends lost 6 bases at V and 1 base at J; junction bases unmatched: 5.

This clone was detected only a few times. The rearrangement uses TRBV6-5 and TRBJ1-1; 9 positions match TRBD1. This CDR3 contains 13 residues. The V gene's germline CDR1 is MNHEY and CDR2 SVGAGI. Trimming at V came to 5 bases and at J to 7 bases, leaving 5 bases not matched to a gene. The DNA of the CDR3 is TGTGCCAGCAGTCCTACAGGGGGCGGTGAAGCTTTCTTT. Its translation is CASSPTGGGEAFF.

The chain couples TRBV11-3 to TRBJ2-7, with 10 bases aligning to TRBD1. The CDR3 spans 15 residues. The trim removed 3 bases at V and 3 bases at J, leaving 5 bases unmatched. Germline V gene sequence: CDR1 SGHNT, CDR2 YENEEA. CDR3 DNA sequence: TGTGCCAGCAGCTTCGGGACAGGGGTAAACTACGAGCAGTACTTC. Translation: CASSFGTGVNYEQYF.

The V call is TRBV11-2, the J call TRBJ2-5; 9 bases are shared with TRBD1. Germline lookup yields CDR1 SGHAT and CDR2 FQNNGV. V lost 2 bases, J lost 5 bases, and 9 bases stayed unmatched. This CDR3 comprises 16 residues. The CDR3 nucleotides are TGTGCCAGCAGCTTATTAAGGGACAGGGTCATTGAGACCCAGTACTTC. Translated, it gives CASSLLRDRVIETQYF.

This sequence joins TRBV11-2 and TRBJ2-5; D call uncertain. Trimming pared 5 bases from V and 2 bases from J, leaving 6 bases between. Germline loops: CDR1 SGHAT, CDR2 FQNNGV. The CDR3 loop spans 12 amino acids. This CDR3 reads CASSLRQETQYF. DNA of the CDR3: TGTGCCAGCAGCCTACGACAAGAGACCCAGTACTTC.

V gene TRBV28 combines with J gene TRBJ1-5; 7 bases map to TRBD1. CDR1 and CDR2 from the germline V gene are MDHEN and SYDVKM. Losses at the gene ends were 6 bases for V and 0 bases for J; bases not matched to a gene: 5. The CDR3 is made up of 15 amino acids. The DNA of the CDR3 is TGTGCCAGCAGGGACAGGAAATATAGCAATCAGCCCCAGCATTTT. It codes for CASRDRKYSNQPQHF. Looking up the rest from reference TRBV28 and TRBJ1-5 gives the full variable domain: DVKVTQSSRYLVKRTGEKVFLECVQDMDHENMFWYRQDPGLGLRLIYFSYDVKMKEKGDIPEGYSVSREKKERFSLILESASTNQTSMYLCASRDRKYSNQPQHFGDGTRLSIL.

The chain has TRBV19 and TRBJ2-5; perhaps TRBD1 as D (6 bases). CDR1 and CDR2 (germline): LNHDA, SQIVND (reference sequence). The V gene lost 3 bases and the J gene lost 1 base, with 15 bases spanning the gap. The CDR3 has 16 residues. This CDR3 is CASSILFGTPQETQYF. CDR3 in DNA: TGTGCCAGTAGTATTCTTTTCGGGACACCCCAAGAGACCCAGTACTTC.

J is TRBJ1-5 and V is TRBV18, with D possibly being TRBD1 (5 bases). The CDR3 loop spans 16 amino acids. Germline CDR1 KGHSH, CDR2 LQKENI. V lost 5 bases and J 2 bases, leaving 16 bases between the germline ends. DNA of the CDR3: TGTGCCAGCTCAGATCAGGGATTGAACGGCAATCAGCCCCAGCATTTT. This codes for CASSDQGLNGNQPQHF.

The CDR3 loop reads CASSMRTVGNEKLFF. The CDR3 DNA reads as TGTGCCAGTAGTATGAGAACAGTGGGTAATGAAAAACTGTTTTTT. This chain joins TRBV19 and TRBJ1-4; D not certain. There are 15 residues in the CDR3. Trimming cost V 3 bases and J 4 bases, with 12 bases left between them. Per germline, CDR1 LNHDA and CDR2 SQIVND (reference sequence).

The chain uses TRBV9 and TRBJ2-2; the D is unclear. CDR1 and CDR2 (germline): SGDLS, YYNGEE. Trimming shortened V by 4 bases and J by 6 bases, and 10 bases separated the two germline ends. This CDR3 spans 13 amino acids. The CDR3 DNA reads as TGTGCCAGCAGCCCTACTCCGGCCGGGGAGCTGTTTTTT. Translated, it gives CASSPTPAGELFF.

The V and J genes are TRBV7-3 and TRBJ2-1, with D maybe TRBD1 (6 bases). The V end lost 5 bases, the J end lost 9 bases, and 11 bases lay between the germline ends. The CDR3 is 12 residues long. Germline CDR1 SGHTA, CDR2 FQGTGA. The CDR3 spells CASSNGQLEQFF. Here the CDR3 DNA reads TGTGCCAGCAGCAACGGACAGCTTGAGCAGTTCTTC.

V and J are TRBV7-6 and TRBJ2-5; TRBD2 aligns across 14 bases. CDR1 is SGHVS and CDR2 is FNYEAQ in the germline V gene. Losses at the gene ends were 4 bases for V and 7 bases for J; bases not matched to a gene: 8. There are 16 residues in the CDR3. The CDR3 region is CASSYRTSGGPGTQYF. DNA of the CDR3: TGTGCCAGCAGCTACCGGACTAGCGGGGGGCCTGGGACCCAGTACTTC.

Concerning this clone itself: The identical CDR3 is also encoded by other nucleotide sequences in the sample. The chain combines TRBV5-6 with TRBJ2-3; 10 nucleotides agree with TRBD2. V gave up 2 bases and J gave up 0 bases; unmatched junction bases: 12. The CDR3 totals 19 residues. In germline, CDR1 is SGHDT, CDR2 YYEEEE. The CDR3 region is CASSFQRGGIRTSTDTQYF. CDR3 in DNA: TGTGCCAGCAGCTTCCAGCGGGGGGGGATAAGGACTAGCACAGATACGCAGTATTTT.

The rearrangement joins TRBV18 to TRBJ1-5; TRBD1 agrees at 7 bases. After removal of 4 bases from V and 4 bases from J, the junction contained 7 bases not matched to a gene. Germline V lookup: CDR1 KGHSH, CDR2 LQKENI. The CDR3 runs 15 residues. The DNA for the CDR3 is TGTGCCAGCTCACGGGAACAGGGGAGGAATCAGCCCCAGCATTTT. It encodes CASSREQGRNQPQHF.

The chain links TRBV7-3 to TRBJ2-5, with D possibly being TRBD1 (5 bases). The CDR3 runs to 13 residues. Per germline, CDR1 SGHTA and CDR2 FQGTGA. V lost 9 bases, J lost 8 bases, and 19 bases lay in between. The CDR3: CASSAGPGGTQYF. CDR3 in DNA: TGTGCCAGTTCTGCAGGGCCCGGCGGCACCCAGTACTTC.

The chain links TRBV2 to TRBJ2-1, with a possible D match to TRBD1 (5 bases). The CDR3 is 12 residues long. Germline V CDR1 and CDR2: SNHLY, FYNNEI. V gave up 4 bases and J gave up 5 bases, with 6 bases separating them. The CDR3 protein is CASSGQNNEQFF. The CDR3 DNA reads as TGTGCCAGCAGTGGACAGAACAATGAGCAGTTCTTC.

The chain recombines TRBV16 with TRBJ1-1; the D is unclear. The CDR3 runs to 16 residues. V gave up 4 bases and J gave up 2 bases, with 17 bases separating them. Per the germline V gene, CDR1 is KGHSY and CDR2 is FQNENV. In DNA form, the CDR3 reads TGTGCCAGCAGCCCAATCGATCAGATTTCAAACACTGAAGCTTTCTTT. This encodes CASSPIDQISNTEAFF.

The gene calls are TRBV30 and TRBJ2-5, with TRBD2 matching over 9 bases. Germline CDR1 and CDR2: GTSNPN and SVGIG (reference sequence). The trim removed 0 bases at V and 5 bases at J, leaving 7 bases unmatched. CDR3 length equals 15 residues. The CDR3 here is CAWSVQRGVGETQYF. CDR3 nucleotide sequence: TGTGCCTGGAGTGTACAGCGGGGGGTCGGGGAGACCCAGTACTTC. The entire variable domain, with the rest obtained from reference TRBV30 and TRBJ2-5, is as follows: SQTIHQWPATLVQPVGSPLSLECTVEGTSNPNLYWYRQAAGRGLQLLFYSVGIGQISSEVPQNLSASRPQDRQFILSSKKLLLSDSGFYLCAWSVQRGVGETQYFGPGTRLLVL.

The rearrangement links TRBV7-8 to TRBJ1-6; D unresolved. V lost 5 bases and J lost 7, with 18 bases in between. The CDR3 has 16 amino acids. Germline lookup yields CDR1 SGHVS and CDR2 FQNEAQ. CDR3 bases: TGTGCCAGCAGCCTCACCCGCCCACCCGGGAATTCACCCCTCCACTTT. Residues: CASSLTRPPGNSPLHF.

CDR3 bases: TGTGCCAGCAGCCCCGGGACAGGGGTTGGCTACGAGCAGTACTTC. Translation gives CASSPGTGVGYEQYF. The J gene is TRBJ2-7, the V gene TRBV7-3; 10 bases are shared with TRBD1. This CDR3 has 15 residues. Per germline, CDR1 SGHTA and CDR2 FQGTGA. V lost 5 bases, J lost 3 bases, and 7 bases stayed unmatched.

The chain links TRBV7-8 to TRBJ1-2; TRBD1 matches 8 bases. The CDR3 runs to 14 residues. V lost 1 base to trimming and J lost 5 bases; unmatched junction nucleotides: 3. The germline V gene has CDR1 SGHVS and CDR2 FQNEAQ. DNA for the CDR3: TGTGCCAGCAGCTTAGGGGACAGGATGTATGGCTACACCTTC. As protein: CASSLGDRMYGYTF.

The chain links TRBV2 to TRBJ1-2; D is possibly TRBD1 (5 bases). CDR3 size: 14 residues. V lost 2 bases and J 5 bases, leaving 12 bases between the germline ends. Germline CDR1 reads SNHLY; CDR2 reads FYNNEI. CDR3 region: CASSESTESYGYTF. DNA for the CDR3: TGTGCCAGCAGTGAATCGACAGAGAGTTATGGCTACACCTTC.

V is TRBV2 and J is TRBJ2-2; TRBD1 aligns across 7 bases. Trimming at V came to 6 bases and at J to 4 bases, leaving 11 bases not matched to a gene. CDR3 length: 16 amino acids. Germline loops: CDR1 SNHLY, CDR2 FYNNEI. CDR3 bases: TGTGCCAGCAGCAGAACTGACAGGGTCGCCACCGGGGAGCTGTTTTTT. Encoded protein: CASSRTDRVATGELFF.

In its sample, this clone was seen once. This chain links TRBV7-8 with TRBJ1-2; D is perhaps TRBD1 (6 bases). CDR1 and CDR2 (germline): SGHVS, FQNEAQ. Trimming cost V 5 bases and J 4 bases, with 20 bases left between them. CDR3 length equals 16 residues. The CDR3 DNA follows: TGTGCCAGCAGCCTTGGGGGTCAGGGGATCGGCTATGGCTACACCTTC. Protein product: CASSLGGQGIGYGYTF.

The CDR3 loop is CASSYKTGGEKLFF. The CDR3 DNA is TGTGCCAGCAGTTACAAAACAGGGGGTGAAAAACTGTTTTTT. V and J are TRBV6-5 and TRBJ1-4, with 8 bases that match TRBD1. Germline CDR1 reads MNHEY; CDR2 reads SVGAGI. CDR3 length: 14 amino acids. Germline trimming cut 2 bases from V and 7 bases from J; bases unmatched to any gene: 3.